This note documents a single TCR beta chain sequence. The antigen is undetermined. Researchers used genomic DNA as the template to profile TCR beta VDJ and CDR3. Using its own MiXCR run on the reads, TCRdb lists one record per CDR3 protein. The table lists about 150,000 distinct CDR3 sequences, approximately 52% of them singletons. Germline CDR1 KGHDR, CDR2 SFDVKD. Trimming took 1 base from V and 0 from J, leaving 9 bases between them. The CDR3 has 17 residues. This record belongs to a study of CD8+CD57+ T cells in acquired aplastic anemia. Study at large: Sorting CD4+ and CD8+ cells gave DNA averaging approximately 3 ug.

Patients who underwent sequencing had shown CD8+CD57+ cell expansion by flow cytometry. Overall study findings and caveats: Patients and controls shared twenty-nine CD8+ CDR3 sequences. Statistical testing detected no significant gap in CD8+ Simpson's diversity between patients and controls.

The chain employs TRBV24-1 and TRBJ2-6, with D possibly matching TRBD1 (6 bases). The source material was sorted CD4+, CD8+, or CD8+CD57+ T cells (not recorded which) from PBMCs. This receptor was obtained from a human donor with aplastic anemia. In nucleotides, the CDR3 is TGTGCCACCAGTGATTTAGGACAGTCCTCTGGGGCCAACGTCCTGACTTTC. Its protein is CATSDLGQSSGANVLTF.